Reported below is one T cell receptor beta chain. The antigen remains undetermined. The entry originates in a study of PD-L1 blockade in urothelial cancer. Findings of the study overall: Below-median pretreatment blood TCR clonality was a predictor of better survival.

Here immunoSEQ multiplex PCR was the method, and the copy in TCRdb shows in-frame clones only, minus some. Of approximately 50,000 clones in the sample, approximately 79% are singletons; the top ten hold more than 3%. The sample's time point: pretreatment peripheral blood. This TCR was recovered from a man aged 65 to 85 with urothelial cancer. The sequencing here drew on PBMCs, taken around atezolizumab (anti-PD-L1) treatment.

The CDR3 DNA is TGTGCCAGCAGTTTTGAGGGGGCGCGTGAAAAACTGTTTTTT. It yields the protein CASSFEGAREKLFF. The chain recombines TRBV28 with TRBJ1-4, with 7 bases identical to TRBD1. The CDR3 length is 14 residues. Germline V lookup: CDR1 MDHEN, CDR2 SYDVKM. V was clipped by 3 bases and J by 7 bases; unmatched bases: 5. Combining the CDR3 with reference TRBV28 and TRBJ1-4 gives the whole variable domain DVKVTQSSRYLVKRTGEKVFLECVQDMDHENMFWYRQDPGLGLRLIYFSYDVKMKEKGDIPEGYSVSREKKERFSLILESASTNQTSMYLCASSFEGAREKLFFGSGTQLSVL.